The rows below give T cell receptor beta chains drawn from one sample of a study of T cells in Graves' hyperthyroidism and ophthalmopathy. In TCRdb, the multiplex PCR reads were re-called with MiXCR into one record per CDR3 protein. The sample consists of about 580,000 distinct CDR3 sequences, approximately 15% of them appearing once. The sample consisted of blood. These receptors were taken from a woman aged 25 to 39 with Graves' hyperthyroidism that later progressed to Graves' ophthalmopathy. Both conserved end residues are part of each CDR3. Each record gives: clone size, V gene, J gene, D gene, CDR3 protein, CDR3 DNA. A D gene is named only where the DNA matches it firmly. Only part of the rows carry a size: once, few, many, or a class if the clone is expanded.

NA	TRBV19	TRBJ2-2	TRBD1	CASTLLGQGTTGELFF	TGTGCCAGTACCCTCTTAGGACAGGGGACCACCGGGGAGCTGTTTTTT
many	TRBV30	TRBJ1-2	NA	CAWRPGSQGGYTF	TGTGCCTGGAGGCCCGGAAGCCAGGGCGGGTACACCTTC
many	TRBV30	TRBJ2-2	NA	CAWSVSGGELFF	TGTGCCTGGAGTGTGTCCGGCGGGGAGCTGTTTTTT
NA	TRBV7-2	TRBJ2-4	NA	CASSFDRIGAKNIQYF	TGTGCCAGCAGCTTTGACAGGATTGGGGCCAAAAACATTCAGTACTTC
NA	TRBV2	TRBJ2-1	TRBD2	CASRQTSGRVNEQFF	TGTGCCAGCAGACAGACTAGCGGGAGGGTTAATGAGCAGTTCTTC
many	TRBV5-6	TRBJ1-4	NA	CASSLSFGEKLFF	TGTGCCAGCAGCTTGTCTTTCGGTGAAAAACTGTTTTTT
NA	TRBV19	TRBJ2-7	NA	CASSPGGFAYEQYF	TGTGCCAGTAGCCCAGGAGGATTTGCCTACGAGCAGTACTTC
many	TRBV20-1	TRBJ2-5	TRBD2	CRPRGGQETQYF	TGCAGGCCGAGGGGAGGGCAAGAGACCCAGTACTTC
many	TRBV28	TRBJ2-5	NA	CASGSGPQETQYF	TGTGCCTCCGGGTCAGGCCCCCAAGAGACCCAGTACTTC
few	TRBV20-1	TRBJ2-7	TRBD1	CSASEGATYEQYF	TGCAGTGCTAGTGAGGGGGCCACCTACGAGCAGTACTTC
NA	TRBV4-1	TRBJ2-1	TRBD1	CASRGQGANNEQFF	TGCGCCAGCAGAGGACAGGGGGCTAACAATGAGCAGTTCTTC
many	TRBV11-2	TRBJ2-1	NA	CASSPQGLLYNEQFF	TGTGCCAGCAGCCCTCAGGGCCTACTTTACAATGAGCAGTTCTTC